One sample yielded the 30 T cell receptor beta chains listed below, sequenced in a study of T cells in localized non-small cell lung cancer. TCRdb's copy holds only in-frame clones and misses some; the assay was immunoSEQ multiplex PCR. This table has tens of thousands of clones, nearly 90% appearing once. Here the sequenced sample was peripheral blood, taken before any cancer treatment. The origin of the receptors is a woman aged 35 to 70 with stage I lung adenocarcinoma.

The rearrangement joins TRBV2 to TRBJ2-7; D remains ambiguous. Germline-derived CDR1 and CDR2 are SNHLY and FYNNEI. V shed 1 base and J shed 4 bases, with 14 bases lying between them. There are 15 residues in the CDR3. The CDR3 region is CASSEEWSSRYEQYF. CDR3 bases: TGTGCCAGCAGTGAAGAGTGGTCGTCCCGATACGAGCAGTACTTC.

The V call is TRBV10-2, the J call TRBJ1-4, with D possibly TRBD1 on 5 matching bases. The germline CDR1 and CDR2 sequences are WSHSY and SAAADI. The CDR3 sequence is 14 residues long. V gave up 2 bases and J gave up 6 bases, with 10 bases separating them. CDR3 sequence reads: CASSEQGGYEKLFF. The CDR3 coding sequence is TGCGCCAGCAGTGAGCAGGGCGGTTATGAAAAACTGTTTTTT.

CDR3 sequence (DNA): TGTGCCAGCACTCAGGGGGGGCGTTCGAGCTCTGGAAACACCATATATTTT. This codes for CASTQGGRSSSGNTIYF. This chain connects TRBV5-4 to TRBJ1-3; 7 bases line up with TRBD1. Trimming took 6 bases from V and 0 from J; bases not matched to a gene: 12. The CDR3 has 17 amino acids. Germline V gives CDR1 SGHNT, CDR2 YYREEE (reference sequence).

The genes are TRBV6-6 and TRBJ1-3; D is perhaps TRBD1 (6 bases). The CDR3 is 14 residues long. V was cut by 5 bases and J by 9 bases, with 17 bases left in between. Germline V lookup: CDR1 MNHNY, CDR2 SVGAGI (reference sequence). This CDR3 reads CASSPGTQSFTIYF. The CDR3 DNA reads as TGTGCCAGCAGTCCCGGGACACAATCCTTCACCATATATTTT.

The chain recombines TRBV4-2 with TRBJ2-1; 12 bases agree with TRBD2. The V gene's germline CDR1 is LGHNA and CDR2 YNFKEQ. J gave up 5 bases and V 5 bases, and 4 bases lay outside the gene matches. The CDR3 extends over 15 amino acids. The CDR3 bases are TGTGCCAGCAGCTTACGGACTAGCGGGAACAATGAGCAGTTCTTC. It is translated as CASSLRTSGNNEQFF.

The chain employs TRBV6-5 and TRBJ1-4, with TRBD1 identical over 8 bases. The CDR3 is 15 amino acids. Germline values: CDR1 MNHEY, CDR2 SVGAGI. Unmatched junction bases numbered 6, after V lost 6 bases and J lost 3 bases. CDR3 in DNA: TGTGCCAGCAGCTCTCAGGGGGCGGCTAATGAAAAACTGTTTTTT. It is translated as CASSSQGAANEKLFF.

The chain's CDR3 is CASSLGGRGTEAFF. CDR3 nucleotide sequence: TGTGCCAGCAGCTTAGGGGGGAGGGGCACTGAAGCTTTCTTT. V gene TRBV7-2 combines with J gene TRBJ1-1, with D tentatively TRBD1 (5 bases). The germline CDR1 and CDR2 sequences are SGHTA and FQGNSA. The CDR3 spans 14 residues. V gave up 1 base and J gave up 4 bases, with 10 bases separating them.

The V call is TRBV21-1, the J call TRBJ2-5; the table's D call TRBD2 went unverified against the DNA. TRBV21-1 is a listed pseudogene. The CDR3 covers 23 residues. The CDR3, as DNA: TGTGCCAGCAGCAAAGCGCTTCCGGAGAGGGGGACTACTCTCGGGGGCCCAAGTGAGACCCAGTACTTC. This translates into CASSKALPERGTTLGGPSETQYF.

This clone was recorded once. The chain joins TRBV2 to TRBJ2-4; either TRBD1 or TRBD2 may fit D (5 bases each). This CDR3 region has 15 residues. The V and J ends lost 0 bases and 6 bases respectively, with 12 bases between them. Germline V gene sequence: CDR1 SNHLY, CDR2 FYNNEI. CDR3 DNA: TGTGCCAGCAGTGAAGCGCAAGGGACGGCAAACATTCAGTACTTC. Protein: CASSEAQGTANIQYF.

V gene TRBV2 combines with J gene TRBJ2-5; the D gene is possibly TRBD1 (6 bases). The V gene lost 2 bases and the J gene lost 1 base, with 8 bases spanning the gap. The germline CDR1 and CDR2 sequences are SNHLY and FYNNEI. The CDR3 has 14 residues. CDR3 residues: CASSEQGFQETQYF. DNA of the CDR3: TGTGCCAGCAGTGAACAGGGGTTCCAAGAGACCCAGTACTTC.

CDR3 nucleotide sequence: TGTGCCAGCAGCCTAGACTCGGGGGGAGATACGCAGTATTTT. As protein: CASSLDSGGDTQYF. This chain connects TRBV28 to TRBJ2-3, with TRBD2 matching over 7 bases. The J segment lost 5 bases and the V segment lost 6 bases, leaving 8 bases of the junction unmatched. CDR3 length equals 14 residues. Germline V lookup: CDR1 MDHEN, CDR2 SYDVKM.

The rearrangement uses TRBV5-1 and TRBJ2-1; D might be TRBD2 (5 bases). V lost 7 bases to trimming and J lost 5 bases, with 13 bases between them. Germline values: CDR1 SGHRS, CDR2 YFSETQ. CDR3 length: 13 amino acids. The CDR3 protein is CASADYSHNEQFF. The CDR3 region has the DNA TGCGCCAGCGCCGACTATTCCCACAATGAGCAGTTCTTC.

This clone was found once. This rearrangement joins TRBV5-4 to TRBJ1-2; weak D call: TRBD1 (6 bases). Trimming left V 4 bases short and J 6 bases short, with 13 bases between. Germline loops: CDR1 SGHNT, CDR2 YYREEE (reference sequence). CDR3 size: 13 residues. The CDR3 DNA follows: TGTGCCAGCAGCCGTGCAGGGGCAAATGGCTACACCTTC. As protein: CASSRAGANGYTF. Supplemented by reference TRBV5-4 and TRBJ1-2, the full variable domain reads ETGVTQSPTHLIKTRGQQVTLRCSSQSGHNTVSWYQQALGQGPQFIFQYYREEENGRGNFPPRFSGLQFPNYSSELNVNALELDDSALYLCASSRAGANGYTFGSGTRLTVV.

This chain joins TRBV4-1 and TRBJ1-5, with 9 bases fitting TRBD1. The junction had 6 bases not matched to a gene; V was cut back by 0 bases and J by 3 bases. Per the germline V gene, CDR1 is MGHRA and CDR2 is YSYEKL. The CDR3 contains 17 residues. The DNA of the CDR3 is TGCGCCAGCAGCCAAGATGGCGGGACAGGGTACAATCAGCCCCAGCATTTT. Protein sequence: CASSQDGGTGYNQPQHF.

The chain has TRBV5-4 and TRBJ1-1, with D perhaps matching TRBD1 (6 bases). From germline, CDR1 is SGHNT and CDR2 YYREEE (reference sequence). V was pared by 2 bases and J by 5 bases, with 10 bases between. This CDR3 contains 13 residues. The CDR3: CASSLLGATEAFF. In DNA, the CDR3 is TGTGCCAGCAGCTTACTGGGGGCGACTGAAGCTTTCTTT.

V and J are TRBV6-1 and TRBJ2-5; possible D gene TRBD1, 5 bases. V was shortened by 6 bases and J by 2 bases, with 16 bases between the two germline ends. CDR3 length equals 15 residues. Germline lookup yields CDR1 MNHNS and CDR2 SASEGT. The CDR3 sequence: CASRWGPQEQETQYF. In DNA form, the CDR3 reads TGTGCCAGCAGGTGGGGCCCCCAGGAACAAGAGACCCAGTACTTC.

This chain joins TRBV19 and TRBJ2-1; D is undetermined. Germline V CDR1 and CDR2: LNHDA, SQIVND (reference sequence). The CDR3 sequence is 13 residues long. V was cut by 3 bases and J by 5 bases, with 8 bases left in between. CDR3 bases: TGTGCCAGTAGTATCTCCAGCAACAATGAGCAGTTCTTC. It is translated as CASSISSNNEQFF.

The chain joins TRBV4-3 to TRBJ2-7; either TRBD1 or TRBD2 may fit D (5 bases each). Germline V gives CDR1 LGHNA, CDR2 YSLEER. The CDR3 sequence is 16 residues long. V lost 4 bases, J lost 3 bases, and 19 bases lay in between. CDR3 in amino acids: CASSLRWGNVGYEQYF. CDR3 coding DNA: TGCGCCAGCAGCCTCAGATGGGGGAATGTAGGCTACGAGCAGTACTTC.

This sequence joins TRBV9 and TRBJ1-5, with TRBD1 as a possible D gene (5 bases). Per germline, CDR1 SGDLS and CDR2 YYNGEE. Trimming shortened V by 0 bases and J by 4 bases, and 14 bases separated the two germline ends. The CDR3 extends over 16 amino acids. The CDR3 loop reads CASSVGQGFGNQPQHF. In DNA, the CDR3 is TGTGCCAGCAGCGTAGGTCAGGGTTTTGGAAATCAGCCCCAGCATTTT.

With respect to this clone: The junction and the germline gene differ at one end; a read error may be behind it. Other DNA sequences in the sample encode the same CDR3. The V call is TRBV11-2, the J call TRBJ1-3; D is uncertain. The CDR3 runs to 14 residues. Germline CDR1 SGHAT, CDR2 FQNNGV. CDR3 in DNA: TGTGCTAGCAGCCCCATTGAGAGGGGAAACACCATATATTTT. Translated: CASSPIERGNTIYF.

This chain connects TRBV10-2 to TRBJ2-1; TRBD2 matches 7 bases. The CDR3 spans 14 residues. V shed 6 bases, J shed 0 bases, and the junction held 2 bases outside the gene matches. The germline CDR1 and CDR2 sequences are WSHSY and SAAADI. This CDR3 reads CASRGGSSYNEQFF. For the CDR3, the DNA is TGCGCCAGCAGGGGCGGGAGCTCCTACAATGAGCAGTTCTTC.

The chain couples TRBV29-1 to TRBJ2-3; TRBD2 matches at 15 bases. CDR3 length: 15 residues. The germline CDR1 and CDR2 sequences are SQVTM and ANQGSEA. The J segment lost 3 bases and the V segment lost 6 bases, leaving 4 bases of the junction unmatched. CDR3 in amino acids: CSVVGLAGGTDTQYF. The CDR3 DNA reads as TGCAGCGTGGTGGGACTAGCGGGAGGTACAGATACGCAGTATTTT.

The DNA for the CDR3 is TGTGCCAGCAGCGGGACTGCTCAAGAGACCCAGTACTTC. Protein: CASSGTAQETQYF. The chain uses TRBV5-6 and TRBJ2-5, with D maybe TRBD2 (6 bases). Germline CDR1 reads SGHDT; CDR2 reads YYEEEE. V was shortened by 4 bases and J by 2 bases, with 9 bases between the two germline ends. This CDR3 is 13 amino acids long. The complete variable domain, with remaining parts taken from reference TRBV5-6 and TRBJ2-5, reads DAGVTQSPTHLIKTRGQQVTLRCSPKSGHDTVSWYQQALGQGPQFIFQYYEEEERQRGNFPDRFSGHQFPNYSSELNVNALLLGDSALYLCASSGTAQETQYFGPGTRLLVL.

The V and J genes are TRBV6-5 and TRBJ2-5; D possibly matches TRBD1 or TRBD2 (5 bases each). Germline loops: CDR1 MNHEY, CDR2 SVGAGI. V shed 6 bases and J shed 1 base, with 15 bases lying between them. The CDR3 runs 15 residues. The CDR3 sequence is CASRPGTLIQETQYF. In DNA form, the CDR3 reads TGTGCCAGCAGACCGGGGACCTTAATCCAAGAGACCCAGTACTTC.

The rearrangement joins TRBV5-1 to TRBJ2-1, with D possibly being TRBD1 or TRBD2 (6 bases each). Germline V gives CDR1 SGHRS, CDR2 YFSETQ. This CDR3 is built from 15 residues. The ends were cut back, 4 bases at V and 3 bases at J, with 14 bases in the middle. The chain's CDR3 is CASSATGDIYNEQFF. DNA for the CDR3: TGCGCCAGCAGCGCGACGGGGGACATCTACAATGAGCAGTTCTTC. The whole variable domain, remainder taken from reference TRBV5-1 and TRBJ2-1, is KAGVTQTPRYLIKTRGQQVTLSCSPISGHRSVSWYQQTPGQGLQFLFEYFSETQRNKGNFPGRFSGRQFSNSRSEMNVSTLELGDSALYLCASSATGDIYNEQFFGPGTRLTVL.

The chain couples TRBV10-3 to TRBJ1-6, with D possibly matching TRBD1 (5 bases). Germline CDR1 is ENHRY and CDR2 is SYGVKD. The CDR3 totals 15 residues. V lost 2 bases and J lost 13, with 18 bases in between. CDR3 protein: CAISELPGPPTPLHF. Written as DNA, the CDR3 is TGTGCCATCAGTGAGCTGCCGGGACCCCCGACGCCCCTCCACTTT.

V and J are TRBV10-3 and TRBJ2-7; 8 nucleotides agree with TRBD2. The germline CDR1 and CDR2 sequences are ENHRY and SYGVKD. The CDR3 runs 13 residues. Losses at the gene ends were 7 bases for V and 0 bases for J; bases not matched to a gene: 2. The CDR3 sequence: CAINSGSSYEQYF. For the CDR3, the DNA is TGTGCCATCAACAGCGGGAGCTCCTACGAGCAGTACTTC.

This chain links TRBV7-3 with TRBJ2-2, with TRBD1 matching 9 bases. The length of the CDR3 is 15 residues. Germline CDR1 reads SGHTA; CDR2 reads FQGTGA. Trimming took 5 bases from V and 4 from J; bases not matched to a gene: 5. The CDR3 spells CASSPGTGTTGELFF. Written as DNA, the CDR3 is TGTGCCAGCAGCCCCGGGACAGGGACCACCGGGGAGCTGTTTTTT.

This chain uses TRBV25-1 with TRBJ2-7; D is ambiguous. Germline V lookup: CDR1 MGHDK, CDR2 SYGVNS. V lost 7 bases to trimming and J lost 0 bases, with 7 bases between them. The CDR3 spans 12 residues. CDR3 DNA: TGTGCCAGCACCGCCGACTCCTACGAGCAGTACTTC. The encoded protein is CASTADSYEQYF.

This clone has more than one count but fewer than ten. The CDR3 DNA is TGTGCCAGCAGCGAGGGTTTCTATAATTCACCCCTCCACTTT. Its protein is CASSEGFYNSPLHF. This rearrangement joins TRBV9 to TRBJ1-6; D unresolved. Germline lookup yields CDR1 SGDLS and CDR2 YYNGEE. Trimming took 3 bases from V and 3 from J, leaving 7 bases between them. There are 14 residues in the CDR3.